This TCR beta chain originates from a study of T cells after yellow fever vaccination. For the study at large: Fractions containing few cells were prepared with SMART-Seq v4 Ultra Low Input.

The germline V gene encodes CDR1 SGHTA and CDR2 FQGTGA. V was trimmed by 0 bases and J by 5 bases, leaving 7 bases between them. CDR3 length equals 14 residues. Notes on this clonotype: Its antigen remains unidentified.

Study outcomes and limitations: Overlap between CD4 and CD8 compartments was detected for a small share of clonotypes. Once the booster was given, most primary-vaccination clones reappeared, at just over 95% for CD4 and more than 85% for CD8.

5'RACE template switching generated TCR cDNA, adding a universal primer site and UMIs. TCRdb ran MiXCR on the 5' RACE reads and lists one entry per CDR3 protein. The table records around 300,000 distinct CDR3 sequences, over 10% of them present only once. The receptor comes from a young man who received the YFV17D yellow fever vaccine. The chain is built from TRBV7-3 and TRBJ2-2, with D unresolved. Sample: CD4+ T cells sorted from PBMCs, taken 45 days after the yellow fever booster vaccination. Written as DNA, the CDR3 is TGTGCCAGCAGCTTAACGGCTTCAACCGGGGAGCTGTTTTTT. Translation gives CASSLTASTGELFF.